Shown below are 27 T cell receptor beta chains from a single sample sequenced in a study of T cell changes during pregnancy in multiple sclerosis. Sequencing used immunoSEQ multiplex PCR; TCRdb keeps in-frame clones, though not all of them. The sample lists 65,000 to 80,000 clones, roughly 92% occurring once. Sequenced here: CD4+ T cells from peripheral blood mononuclear cells, sampled before pregnancy. The receptors derive from a female donor with multiple sclerosis, enrolled in a pregnancy study.

J is TRBJ1-3 and V is TRBV4-1, with TRBD1 matching 9 bases. Germline V gene lookup returns CDR1 MGHRA and CDR2 YSYEKL. The CDR3 is 15 residues long. J gave up 4 bases and V 6 bases, and 7 bases lay outside the gene matches. The CDR3 is CASSPLQGAGNTIYF. Written as DNA, the CDR3 is TGCGCCAGCAGTCCTTTACAGGGGGCGGGAAACACCATATATTTT.

The chain uses TRBV5-1 and TRBJ2-6, with D maybe TRBD1 (6 bases). Germline V gene sequence: CDR1 SGHRS, CDR2 YFSETQ. Trimming pared 4 bases from V and 0 bases from J, leaving 20 bases between. CDR3 size: 19 residues. The CDR3 nucleotides read TGCGCCAGCAGCCCCTACAGGGCTATATCATCCTCTGGGGCCAACGTCCTGACTTTC. Residues: CASSPYRAISSSGANVLTF.

The chain employs TRBV7-3 and TRBJ2-5; 9 bases match TRBD2. The germline gives CDR1 SGHTA, CDR2 FQGTGA. This CDR3 region has 18 residues. Trimming cost V 2 bases and J 4 bases; bases outside gene matches: 14. CDR3 residues: CASSLQGRGREGRETQYF. In DNA form, the CDR3 reads TGTGCCAGCAGCTTACAAGGTCGGGGGCGGGAGGGCCGAGAGACCCAGTACTTC. The variable domain in full, with the rest retrieved from reference TRBV7-3 and TRBJ2-5, is GAGVSQTPSNKVTEKGKYVELRCDPISGHTALYWYRQSLGQGPEFLIYFQGTGAADDSGLPNDRFFAVRPEGSVSTLKIQRTERGDSAVYLCASSLQGRGREGRETQYFGPGTRLLVL.

This clone was seen only once. The chain has TRBV7-3 and TRBJ2-1; 8 bases are shared with TRBD2. The CDR3 runs to 20 residues. Per the germline V gene, CDR1 is SGHTA and CDR2 is FQGTGA. V dropped 4 bases and J dropped 8; count of bases not matched to a gene: 25. The DNA for the CDR3 is TGTGCCAGCAGCTGCGCCAACGTCCAGCAGCGGGGGACGGGGCCCCATGAGCAGTTCTTC. Protein: CASSCANVQQRGTGPHEQFF.

This sequence joins TRBV27 and TRBJ2-1; weak D call: TRBD2 (5 bases). Trimming removed 3 bases from V and 8 bases from J, with 8 bases in between. Germline loops: CDR1 MNHEY, CDR2 SMNVEV (reference sequence). CDR3 length: 12 amino acids. The CDR3 DNA reads TGTGCCAGCAGTTTTCGAGCGGATGAGCAGTTCTTC. Protein product: CASSFRADEQFF.

This chain joins TRBV5-1 and TRBJ2-1; D is ambiguous. Germline V lookup: CDR1 SGHRS, CDR2 YFSETQ. V was cut by 7 bases and J by 0 bases, with 11 bases left in between. This CDR3 comprises 14 residues. CDR3 amino acids: CASFLLSSYNEQFF. In nucleotides, the CDR3 is TGCGCCAGCTTTCTTTTGAGCTCCTACAATGAGCAGTTCTTC. The full variable domain, completed using reference TRBV5-1 and TRBJ2-1, is KAGVTQTPRYLIKTRGQQVTLSCSPISGHRSVSWYQQTPGQGLQFLFEYFSETQRNKGNFPGRFSGRQFSNSRSEMNVSTLELGDSALYLCASFLLSSYNEQFFGPGTRLTVL.

The rearrangement links TRBV7-6 to TRBJ2-1, with D possibly TRBD2 on 7 matching bases. This CDR3 contains 16 residues. Germline lookup yields CDR1 SGHVS and CDR2 FNYEAQ. The V end lost 0 bases, the J end lost 4 bases, and 13 bases lay between the germline ends. CDR3 sequence (DNA): TGTGCCAGCAGCTTAGCGCCGGGGGGCTTGTACAATGAGCAGTTCTTC. Its protein product is CASSLAPGGLYNEQFF.

This clone was detected only once. The rearrangement uses TRBV30 and TRBJ2-5; D is possibly TRBD1 (5 bases). The CDR3 sequence is 12 residues long. Deletions cut 1 base from V and 4 bases from J, with 7 bases between. Per germline, CDR1 GTSNPN and CDR2 SVGIG (reference sequence). CDR3 nucleotides: TGTGCCTGGAGTGGTCAGGGAGAGACCCAGTACTTC. Its protein is CAWSGQGETQYF.

J is TRBJ1-3 and V is TRBV21-1; TRBD1, the table's D call, was not compared with the DNA. TRBV21-1 constitutes a pseudogene. This CDR3 has 24 amino acids. CDR3 loop: CASSKVGQENTDVKIVKIQNTIYF. Written as DNA, the CDR3 is TGTGCCAGCAGCAAAGTTGGACAGGAAAATACCGATGTAAAAATTGTGAAGATCCAAAACACCATATATTTT.

The chain links TRBV7-7 to TRBJ1-4, with D unclear. Germline loops: CDR1 SSHAT, CDR2 FNYEAQ (reference sequence). V lost 5 bases to trimming and J lost 2 bases, with 12 bases between them. This CDR3 has 15 amino acids. DNA for the CDR3: TGTGCCAGCAGCCCAGGACTGGGGACTAATGAAAAACTGTTTTTT. It codes for CASSPGLGTNEKLFF.

In this sample, this clone turned up once. The rearrangement joins TRBV9 to TRBJ2-7; TRBD2 is a possible D gene (5 bases). The CDR3 totals 16 residues. The germline V gene has CDR1 SGDLS and CDR2 YYNGEE. Trimming removed 4 bases at V and 2 bases at J, with 19 bases between. The CDR3 DNA is TGTGCCAGCAGCCCTAGCCTTGGGGTTAGAACCTACGAGCAGTACTTC. Translated, it gives CASSPSLGVRTYEQYF.

The V and J genes are TRBV6-5 and TRBJ2-2; 7 bases match TRBD2. This CDR3 contains 13 residues. Germline V gene sequence: CDR1 MNHEY, CDR2 SVGAGI. The J segment lost 3 bases and the V segment lost 5 bases, leaving 0 bases of the junction unmatched. The CDR3 DNA reads TGTGCCAGCAGTCGGGGGGACACCGGGGAGCTGTTTTTT. It codes for CASSRGDTGELFF.

The chain uses TRBV7-6 and TRBJ2-3; 10 bases match TRBD2. J lost 2 bases, V lost 3 bases, and 5 bases had no gene match. The V gene's germline CDR1 is SGHVS and CDR2 FNYEAQ. The CDR3 spans 16 residues. The DNA of the CDR3 is TGTGCCAGCAGCTTGGGTAGCGGGGGGCCCACAGATACGCAGTATTTT. Translation gives CASSLGSGGPTDTQYF.

The V call is TRBV7-2, the J call TRBJ1-6; 9 nucleotides agree with TRBD1. The CDR3 length is 15 residues. J gave up 9 bases and V 4 bases, and 7 bases lay outside the gene matches. Germline CDR1 reads SGHTA; CDR2 reads FQGNSA. The CDR3 DNA sequence: TGTGCCAGCAGCTACCCGGACAGGGGCCGTTCACCCCTCCACTTT. Its protein is CASSYPDRGRSPLHF.

The chain recombines TRBV19 with TRBJ2-7; tentative D call: TRBD2 (6 bases). The CDR3 is 15 residues long. Deletions cut 2 bases from V and 1 base from J, with 12 bases between. Per the germline V gene, CDR1 is LNHDA and CDR2 is SQIVND (reference sequence). CDR3 sequence: CASSISSAHSYEQYF. CDR3 DNA: TGTGCCAGTAGTATATCTAGCGCCCATTCCTACGAGCAGTACTTC.

The chain uses TRBV6-5 and TRBJ1-2; no firm D call. V was pared by 3 bases and J by 8 bases, with 10 bases between. CDR3 size: 12 residues. In germline, CDR1 is MNHEY, CDR2 SVGAGI. CDR3 sequence (DNA): TGTGCCAGCAGTTATGTAGCCGGGGGCTACACCTTC. It translates to CASSYVAGGYTF.

This chain joins TRBV7-3 and TRBJ2-2; 12 bases fit TRBD1. Germline V gene lookup returns CDR1 SGHTA and CDR2 FQGTGA. CDR3 length: 16 amino acids. The ends lost 4 bases at V and 7 bases at J; junction bases unmatched: 7. CDR3 sequence: CASSSGTGGADGELFF. DNA for the CDR3: TGTGCCAGCAGCTCCGGGACAGGGGGCGCCGACGGGGAGCTGTTTTTT.

This chain connects TRBV5-4 to TRBJ1-1, with TRBD1 as a possible D gene (5 bases). Germline V gives CDR1 SGHNT, CDR2 YYREEE (reference sequence). The V gene lost 1 base and the J gene lost 5 bases, with 15 bases spanning the gap. The CDR3 runs to 15 residues. Written as DNA, the CDR3 is TGTGCCAGCAGCTTGAGTGCGGGGGTGCGGACTGAAGCTTTCTTT. It codes for CASSLSAGVRTEAFF.

V usage is TRBV9 and J usage is TRBJ1-4; D may be TRBD1 (5 bases). This CDR3 spans 15 amino acids. The V gene lost 0 bases and the J gene lost 7 bases, with 13 bases spanning the gap. In germline, CDR1 is SGDLS, CDR2 YYNGEE. The DNA for the CDR3 is TGTGCCAGCAGCGTAGGTGGGGCGTTAATTGAAAAACTGTTTTTT. Amino acids: CASSVGGALIEKLFF.

This clone was recorded only once. As DNA, the CDR3 is TGTGCCAGCGGGACGGGAGGGTGGTACGAGCAGTACTTC. Protein product: CASGTGGWYEQYF. The gene calls are TRBV7-8 and TRBJ2-7, with TRBD2 identical over 8 bases. CDR1 and CDR2 from the germline V gene are SGHVS and FQNEAQ. V shed 8 bases, J shed 4 bases, and the junction held 7 bases outside the gene matches. The CDR3 is 13 residues long.

The chain links TRBV10-3 to TRBJ2-2; maybe TRBD1 (6 bases). Germline CDR1 reads ENHRY; CDR2 reads SYGVKD. This CDR3 is 14 amino acids long. V lost 7 bases to trimming and J lost 1 base, with 10 bases between them. Written as DNA, the CDR3 is TGTGCCATCAAGCCGGGACAGAACACCGGGGAGCTGTTTTTT. Translating it yields CAIKPGQNTGELFF.

The chain carries TRBV11-2 and TRBJ1-4; D may be TRBD1 (6 bases). The germline gives CDR1 SGHAT, CDR2 FQNNGV. This CDR3 region has 15 residues. V gave up 5 bases and J gave up 6 bases, with 16 bases separating them. The CDR3 DNA reads TGTGCCAGCAGCCTCTCGTGGCAGGGGTATGAAAAACTGTTTTTT. As protein: CASSLSWQGYEKLFF.

This clone was seen a few times. This rearrangement joins TRBV7-2 to TRBJ2-1; TRBD2 matches at 12 bases. Germline V lookup: CDR1 SGHTA, CDR2 FQGNSA. CDR3 size: 15 residues. Trimming removed 6 bases from V and 8 bases from J; junction bases left unmatched: 8. The CDR3 sequence: CASSFTSGGSDEQFF. CDR3 DNA: TGTGCCAGCAGTTTTACTAGCGGGGGGAGTGATGAGCAGTTCTTC.

The rearrangement uses TRBV4-1 and TRBJ1-4, with a weak D call TRBD1 (5 bases). Germline CDR1 reads MGHRA; CDR2 reads YSYEKL. Trimming removed 3 bases from V and 0 bases from J, with 5 bases in between. The CDR3 totals 14 residues. As DNA, the CDR3 is TGCGCCAGCAGCCAGACAGCAACTAATGAAAAACTGTTTTTT. Residues: CASSQTATNEKLFF.

The chain is built from TRBV5-4 and TRBJ1-5; D unresolved. The germline gives CDR1 SGHNT, CDR2 YYREEE (reference sequence). The CDR3 covers 13 residues. Trimming shortened V by 2 bases and J by 5 bases, and 8 bases separated the two germline ends. CDR3 residues: CASSFGLDQPQHF. CDR3 DNA sequence: TGTGCCAGCAGCTTCGGACTGGATCAGCCCCAGCATTTT.

This chain uses TRBV10-2 with TRBJ2-1; 11 bases are shared with TRBD2. Germline loops: CDR1 WSHSY, CDR2 SAAADI. Unmatched junction bases numbered 4, after V lost 2 bases and J lost 13 bases. The CDR3 length is 13 residues. The CDR3 bases are TGCGCCAGCAGTGAGACTAGCGGGAGTTCACAGTTCTTC. Translating it yields CASSETSGSSQFF.

V and J are TRBV6-1 and TRBJ1-2, with 9 bases lining up with TRBD1. Germline CDR1 and CDR2: MNHNS and SASEGT. The trim removed 2 bases at V and 10 bases at J, leaving 14 bases unmatched. This CDR3 has 16 amino acids. The CDR3: CASSELPGQGTLSYTF. The CDR3 DNA sequence: TGTGCCAGCAGTGAACTTCCGGGACAGGGTACTCTTTCCTACACCTTC.